This TCR beta chain was retrieved from a study of human T cells and chemical hapten exposure. Turning to the study itself: Diphenylcyclopropenone, dosed weekly to the scalp, was given to patients throughout the approximately 22-week study.

Germline V lookup: CDR1 LNHDA, CDR2 SQIVND (reference sequence). The CDR3 has 12 residues. V was clipped by 6 bases and J by 9 bases; unmatched bases: 7. It was the library that attached unique molecular identifiers to individual cDNA molecules. MiXCR, applied by TCRdb to the RACE reads, yields one record per CDR3 protein. The sample records some 38,000 distinct CDR3 sequences, more than 8% being singletons. As to time point: patch test 3, about 24 weeks after DPC sensitization. The treatment denotes: therapeutic diphenylcyclopropenone sensitization with weekly scalp DPC. Total RNA came from unfractionated whole blood. This clonotype has at least ten counts.

The origin of this receptor is a man in his fifties with alopecia areata. Some clones in this sample may be carry-over from other donors' samples. Here the sequenced sample was whole blood, taken in connection with sensitization to the hapten diphenylcyclopropenone (DPC). V and J are TRBV19 and TRBJ1-2; 7 nucleotides line up with TRBD1. As DNA, the CDR3 is TGTGCCAGTAGAATCCTGACAGGGCGCTACACCTTC. This codes for CASRILTGRYTF.